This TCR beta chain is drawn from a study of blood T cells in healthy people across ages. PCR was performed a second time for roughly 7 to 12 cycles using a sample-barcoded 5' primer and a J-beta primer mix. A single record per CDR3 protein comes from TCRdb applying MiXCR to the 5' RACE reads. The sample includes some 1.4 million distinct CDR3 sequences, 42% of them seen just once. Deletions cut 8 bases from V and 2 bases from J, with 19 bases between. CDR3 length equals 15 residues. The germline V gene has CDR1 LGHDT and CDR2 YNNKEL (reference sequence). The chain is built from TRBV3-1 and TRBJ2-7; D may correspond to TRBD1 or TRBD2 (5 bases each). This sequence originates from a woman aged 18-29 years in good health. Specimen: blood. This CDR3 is CASGDSGRSAYEQYF. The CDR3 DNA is TGTGCCAGCGGCGACAGCGGCCGGTCAGCCTACGAGCAGTACTTC.